Here is one T cell receptor beta chain with its context. TCRdb called the 5' RACE reads again in MiXCR, with one record for every CDR3 protein. The sample lists tens of thousands of distinct CDR3 sequences, approximately 7.2% occurring once. These data come from a study of early T cells in non-severe SARS-CoV-2 infection. The CDR3 is 14 residues long. CDR1 and CDR2 (germline): MNHNY, SVGAGI (reference sequence). J lost 4 bases, V lost 7 bases, and 8 bases had no gene match. This clonotype was sampled from an adult who was a healthcare worker with PCR-confirmed SARS-CoV-2 infection or an uninfected control (not recorded which). The material was whole blood, obtained at baseline. The gene calls are TRBV6-6 and TRBJ2-7; 9 positions agree with TRBD1. CDR3 residues: CASKAGTGFYEQYF. In nucleotides, the CDR3 is TGTGCCAGCAAGGCCGGGACAGGGTTTTACGAGCAGTACTTC.